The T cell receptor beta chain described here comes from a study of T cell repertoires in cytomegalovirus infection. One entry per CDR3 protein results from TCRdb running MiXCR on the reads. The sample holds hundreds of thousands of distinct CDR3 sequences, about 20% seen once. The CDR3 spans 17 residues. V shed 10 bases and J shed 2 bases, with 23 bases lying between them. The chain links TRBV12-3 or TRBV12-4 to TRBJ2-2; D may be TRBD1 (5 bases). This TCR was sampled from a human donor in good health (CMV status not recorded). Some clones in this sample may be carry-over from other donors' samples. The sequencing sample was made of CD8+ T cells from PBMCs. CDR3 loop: CATTPIGADLNTGELFF. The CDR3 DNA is TGTGCCACCACCCCGATAGGGGCAGACCTTAACACCGGGGAGCTGTTTTTT.